The rows below give T cell receptor beta chains drawn from one sample of a study of HIV-infected patients and healthy controls. TCRdb ran MiXCR on the 5' RACE reads and lists one entry per CDR3 protein. Here the sample spans 10,000 to 15,000 distinct CDR3 sequences, 9.5% to 13% being singletons. Sequenced input: blood. The origin of the receptors is an adult in good health. The CDR3 runs from the conserved cysteine through the conserved F or W. Each record gives: D gene, V gene, clone size, J gene, CDR3 protein, CDR3 DNA. The D gene is left open where the match is weak. Clone size is shown for a subset of rows, as once, few, many or a class of expanded clone.

>TRBD1|TRBV27|many|TRBJ2-5
CASSPLGTAPRTQYF
TGTGCCAGCAGTCCTCTGGGGACAGCCCCCCGGACCCAGTACTTC
>TRBD2|TRBV29-1|few|TRBJ2-3
CSAPKSGSSDTQYF
TGCAGCGCCCCGAAGAGCGGGAGCTCAGATACGCAGTATTTT
>NA|TRBV7-9|medium-sized|TRBJ2-1
CASSLATDNEQFF
TGTGCCAGCAGCTTAGCAACTGACAATGAGCAGTTCTTC
>NA|TRBV2|medium-sized|TRBJ1-1
CASMLNTEAFF
TGTGCCAGCATGCTGAACACTGAAGCTTTCTTT
>TRBD2|TRBV28|many|TRBJ2-2
CASSKASGRGTGELFF
TGTGCCAGCAGTAAAGCTAGCGGGAGGGGGACCGGGGAGCTGTTTTTT
>TRBD1|TRBV28|many|TRBJ2-2
CASSSPTGSGELFF
TGTGCCAGCAGTTCACCGACAGGGTCCGGGGAGCTGTTTTTT
>TRBD1|TRBV29-1|medium-sized|TRBJ2-3
CSAKTGTGATDTQYF
TGCAGCGCTAAGACCGGGACAGGGGCAACAGATACGCAGTATTTT
>NA|TRBV7-9|medium-sized|TRBJ2-1
CASSLDPGRGYQKGQFF
TGTGCCAGCAGCTTAGACCCCGGACGAGGATACCAGAAGGGGCAGTTCTTC
>NA|TRBV7-7|medium-sized|TRBJ2-7
CASSLVGTDYEQYF
TGTGCTAGCAGCTTAGTCGGGACCGACTACGAGCAGTACTTC
>TRBD1|TRBV20-1|NA|TRBJ2-3
CSATGTGEKTQYF
TGCAGTGCTACCGGGACAGGGGAGAAGACGCAGTATTTT
>NA|TRBV6-2/TRBV6-3|medium-sized|TRBJ1-3
CASSESSGNTIYF
TGTGCCAGCAGTGAGAGCTCTGGAAACACCATATATTTT
>NA|TRBV20-1|medium-sized|TRBJ1-1
CSAQRGANTEAFF
TGCAGTGCTCAACGGGGGGCTAACACTGAAGCTTTCTTT
>NA|TRBV27|NA|TRBJ2-1
CASSLSTLSYNEQFF
TGTGCCAGCAGTCTCTCAACCCTCTCCTACAATGAGCAGTTCTTC
>NA|TRBV11-2|few|TRBJ1-1
CASSLDPLGRTEAFF
TGTGCCAGCAGCTTAGATCCCCTAGGAAGGACTGAAGCTTTCTTT
>NA|TRBV12-3/TRBV12-4|medium-sized|TRBJ1-1
CASSPGGSLHTEAFF
TGTGCCAGCAGTCCCGGGGGGAGCTTGCACACTGAAGCTTTCTTT
>TRBD2|TRBV6-5|many|TRBJ2-6
CASSYSGGSGANVLTF
TGTGCCAGCAGTTACTCGGGGGGGTCTGGGGCCAACGTCCTGACTTTC
>NA|TRBV30|few|TRBJ2-1
CALSTGALQLNEQFF
TGTGCCTTATCTACCGGGGCCCTCCAATTGAATGAGCAGTTCTTC
>NA|TRBV6-6|many|TRBJ2-5
CASSYTALPGSKETQYF
TGTGCCAGCAGTTACACCGCCTTACCCGGTTCAAAAGAGACCCAGTACTTC
>NA|TRBV11-2|NA|TRBJ2-7
CASSLDSAGRSSYEQYF
TGTGCCAGCAGCTTAGATTCCGCCGGCCGGAGCTCCTACGAGCAGTACTTC
>TRBD2|TRBV20-1|many|TRBJ2-7
CSAPSREGFLGRYEQYF
TGCAGTGCCCCGAGTCGGGAGGGATTTTTAGGGAGGTACGAGCAGTACTTC
>NA|TRBV6-5|many|TRBJ1-1
CASSYVGGTNTEAFF
TGTGCCAGCAGTTACGTGGGGGGAACGAACACTGAAGCTTTCTTT
>TRBD1|TRBV6-6|NA|TRBJ2-7
CASSAGTANYEQYF
TGTGCCAGCAGTGCCGGGACAGCGAACTACGAGCAGTACTTC
>NA|TRBV19|many|TRBJ1-1
CASSTNPNTEAFF
TGTGCCAGTAGCACCAACCCGAACACTGAAGCTTTCTTT
>NA|TRBV5-4|medium-sized|TRBJ2-7
CASSNGQYEQYF
TGTGCCAGCAGTAACGGGCAGTACGAGCAGTACTTC
>NA|TRBV25-1|medium-sized|TRBJ1-4
CASSSTQTGGSGKLFF
TGTGCCAGCAGTTCGACGCAGACAGGAGGGTCCGGAAAACTGTTTTTT
>TRBD1|TRBV14|NA|TRBJ1-3
CASSSGQGWRNTIYF
TGTGCCAGCAGCTCGGGACAGGGATGGAGAAACACCATATATTTT
>NA|TRBV10-3|many|TRBJ1-1
CAISESTGVTEAFF
TGTGCCATCAGTGAGTCGACCGGGGTCACTGAAGCTTTCTTT
>NA|TRBV5-1|many|TRBJ2-3
CASSLPTDTQYF
TGCGCCAGCAGCTTACCAACAGATACGCAGTATTTT
>NA|TRBV6-4|medium-sized|TRBJ2-3
CASSVSSTDTQYF
TGTGCCAGCAGTGTATCTAGCACAGATACGCAGTATTTT
>TRBD2|TRBV15|few|TRBJ2-7
CATSGKAGGGYEQYF
TGTGCCACCAGCGGAAAAGCGGGAGGGGGCTACGAGCAGTACTTC
>TRBD2|TRBV10-3|many|TRBJ2-4
CAISESWTSGIPKNIQYF
TGTGCCATCAGTGAGTCGTGGACTAGCGGGATCCCAAAAAACATTCAGTACTTC
>TRBD2|TRBV3-1|NA|TRBJ2-1
CASSQEYLADNEQFF
TGTGCCAGCAGCCAAGAGTACCTAGCGGACAATGAGCAGTTCTTC
>NA|TRBV7-2|NA|TRBJ1-1
CASSFYSTEAFF
TGTGCCAGCAGCTTCTATTCCACTGAAGCTTTCTTT
>NA|TRBV10-3|medium-sized|TRBJ1-1
CAISELGPNTEAFF
TGTGCCATCAGTGAGCTTGGACCGAACACTGAAGCTTTCTTT
>NA|TRBV6-6|few|TRBJ1-5
CATRRGGNQPQHF
TGTGCCACCCGTCGGGGGGGGAATCAGCCCCAGCATTTT
>NA|TRBV7-2|medium-sized|TRBJ2-1
CASSPELYNEQFF
TGTGCCAGCAGCCCGGAACTTTACAATGAGCAGTTCTTC
>TRBD2|TRBV5-1|medium-sized|TRBJ2-1
CASSLLASGNHNEQFF
TGCGCCAGCAGCTTGCTGGCTAGCGGGAACCACAATGAGCAGTTCTTC
>TRBD1|TRBV25-1|NA|TRBJ1-4
CASEGTGVEKLFF
TGTGCCAGCGAAGGGACAGGGGTAGAAAAACTGTTTTTT
>NA|TRBV29-1|few|TRBJ2-3
CSVRLVGSDTQYF
TGCAGCGTGAGGCTCGTCGGGTCAGATACGCAGTATTTT